A selection of T cell receptor beta chains follows, all from one sample in a study of control samples from healthy donors and cancer patients. The repertoire was sequenced with immunoSEQ multiplex PCR; TCRdb's copy has only in-frame clones and lacks some. The table lists 70,000 to 90,000 clones, roughly 90% of them singletons. The material sequenced was PBMCs. These receptors all stem from a woman aged 55-70 years with head and neck cancer. The CDR3 runs from the conserved cysteine through the conserved F or W. A D gene is named only where the DNA matches it firmly. Size tells how often a clone was seen (once, few, many) or the class of an expanded clone, and some rows leave it out.

TGTGCCATCAGTGAGTCTGGGGGAGTATACGAGCAGTACTTC | CAISESGGVYEQYF | TRBJ2-7 | NA | TRBV10-3 | NA
TGTGCCAGCAGCCACCATTGGGGCAGGTCCTACGAGCAGTACTTC | CASSHHWGRSYEQYF | TRBJ2-7 | NA | TRBV14 | NA
TGTGCCAGCTCACCACGGTCCGGGGGCGAAGGCTATGGCTACACCTTC | CASSPRSGGEGYGYTF | TRBJ1-2 | NA | TRBV18 | once
TGTGCCAGCAGTATGGGACGGTACAATCAGCCCCAGCATTTT | CASSMGRYNQPQHF | TRBJ1-5 | NA | TRBV6-2/TRBV6-3 | NA
TGTGCCAGCAGTTTCTCAACACCGGGACAGGGAATTTGGGACTATGGCTACACCTTC | CASSFSTPGQGIWDYGYTF | TRBJ1-2 | TRBD1 | TRBV28 | NA
TGTGCCTGGAGTCGGTTCGGCGGATCGAGCTCCTACAATGAGCAGTTCTTC | CAWSRFGGSSSYNEQFF | TRBJ2-1 | NA | TRBV30 | NA
TGTGCCAGCAGCTTGTTGGACAGTCACCTCTCCTACAATGAGCAGTTCTTC | CASSLLDSHLSYNEQFF | TRBJ2-1 | NA | TRBV5-5 | NA
TGCGCCAGCAGCCTGGGGGGGCGGGCCTCAGATACGCAGTATTTT | CASSLGGRASDTQYF | TRBJ2-3 | NA | TRBV5-1 | once
TGTGCCAGCAGTGCCTCCTACGAGCAGTACTTC | CASSASYEQYF | TRBJ2-7 | NA | TRBV12-3/TRBV12-4 | NA
TGTGCCAGCAGCATGGGACTAGCGGGAGGGCCCGAGACCCAGTACTTC | CASSMGLAGGPETQYF | TRBJ2-5 | TRBD2 | TRBV9 | NA
TGTGCCAGCTCACCAAATAGGGGATCGACTGAAGCTTTCTTT | CASSPNRGSTEAFF | TRBJ1-1 | NA | TRBV18 | NA
TGTGCCAGCAGTTCGACTGTACTCGGCGAGCAGTACTTC | CASSSTVLGEQYF | TRBJ2-7 | NA | TRBV12-3/TRBV12-4 | NA
TGTGCCAGCAGTGAGTGGAAAACAGGGTCGGGTGGCTACACCTTC | CASSEWKTGSGGYTF | TRBJ1-2 | NA | TRBV2 | few
TGTGCCAGCAGCTTAGGTGGGACTAGCGGCTACGAGCAGTACTTC | CASSLGGTSGYEQYF | TRBJ2-7 | TRBD2 | TRBV7-2 | NA
TGTGCCAGCAGCTCAGTCCTGGGGCAGTTCTTC | CASSSVLGQFF | TRBJ2-1 | NA | TRBV5-6 | NA
TGTGCCAGCAGCCTGGGACAGCAAAAAGAGACCCAGTACTTC | CASSLGQQKETQYF | TRBJ2-5 | TRBD1 | TRBV28 | NA
TGTGCCAGCAGCTCCTACAGGGCCCTCTATGGCTACACCTTC | CASSSYRALYGYTF | TRBJ1-2 | NA | TRBV7-2 | NA
TGTGCCAGCAGTGGGTGGCGGGATGTCAATGAGCAGTTCTTC | CASSGWRDVNEQFF | TRBJ2-1 | NA | TRBV5-5 | NA
TGTGCCAGCAGCTTAGGACTAGCGGTCAGGTCGGATACGCAGTATTTT | CASSLGLAVRSDTQYF | TRBJ2-3 | TRBD2 | TRBV7-9 | NA
TGTGCCATCAGGGCCGGGACTAGCGGTTCCTACGAGCAGTACTTC | CAIRAGTSGSYEQYF | TRBJ2-7 | TRBD2 | TRBV10-3 | NA
TGTGCCAGCAGCCGAACAACGGGACAGGGATTTTCACCCCTCCACTTT | CASSRTTGQGFSPLHF | TRBJ1-6 | TRBD1 | TRBV7-9 | NA
TGTGCCAGTAGTATAACAGAGAACTATGGCTACACCTTC | CASSITENYGYTF | TRBJ1-2 | NA | TRBV19 | NA
TGTGCCAGCAGCCGGGACACCCCTGAAGCTTTCTTT | CASSRDTPEAFF | TRBJ1-1 | NA | TRBV5-6 | NA
TGTGCCAGTACCCCTATTTCTGGGACAGGGGTAAATCAGCCCCAGCATTTT | CASTPISGTGVNQPQHF | TRBJ1-5 | TRBD1 | TRBV19 | few
TGCGCCAGCAGCCAAGCACCAGGTCCGAGGTTAAGGGGCGAGCAGTACTTC | CASSQAPGPRLRGEQYF | TRBJ2-7 | NA | TRBV4-3 | NA
TGTGCCAGCAGCCAAGACAGATTCGGACAGGGTTTGGGTGGGGCCAACGTCCTGACTTTC | CASSQDRFGQGLGGANVLTF | TRBJ2-6 | TRBD1 | TRBV3-1/TRBV3-2 | NA
TGTGCCAGCAGTTACGCGGACAGGGCTGATTCTGGGGCCAACGTCCTGACTTTC | CASSYADRADSGANVLTF | TRBJ2-6 | TRBD1 | TRBV6-2/TRBV6-3 | NA
TGTGCCACCAGCAGAGACTCAGAGGATACGCAGTATTTT | CATSRDSEDTQYF | TRBJ2-3 | NA | TRBV15 | NA